Listed below are T cell receptor beta chains from one sample, sequenced in a study of CXCR3-negative and CXCR3-positive naive CD8 T cells. TCRdb derives one entry per CDR3 protein from the 5' RACE reads, leaving out DNA. This sample contains 85,000 to 130,000 distinct CDR3 sequences. The specimen sequenced was naive CXCR3+ CD8+ T cells from blood. These receptors were obtained from a human donor in good health. Some clones in this sample may be carry-over from other donors' samples. The CDR3 runs from the conserved cysteine through the conserved F or W. The order of the fields is J gene, V gene, CDR3 protein.

j_gene: TRBJ2-2
v_gene: TRBV5-1
CDR3aa: CASSLAISLAEPHTGELFF

j_gene: TRBJ2-3
v_gene: TRBV6-6
CDR3aa: CASSSRLASDTQYF

j_gene: TRBJ2-7
v_gene: TRBV6-6
CDR3aa: CASSQDSHEQYF

j_gene: TRBJ2-1
v_gene: TRBV29-1
CDR3aa: CSVGGEQGTPSYNEQFF

j_gene: TRBJ2-2
v_gene: TRBV4-3
CDR3aa: CASSRLQGFDTGELFF

j_gene: TRBJ2-1
v_gene: TRBV5-1
CDR3aa: CASRAGTGSSYNEQFF

j_gene: TRBJ1-3
v_gene: TRBV29-1
CDR3aa: CSASGSGNTIYF

j_gene: TRBJ2-3
v_gene: TRBV29-1
CDR3aa: CSVVPAGFPTDTQYF

j_gene: TRBJ2-7
v_gene: TRBV20-1
CDR3aa: CSAADRATYEQYF

j_gene: TRBJ2-3
v_gene: TRBV6-5
CDR3aa: CASSLAGGEADTQYF

j_gene: TRBJ2-7
v_gene: TRBV7-6
CDR3aa: CASSSSDGQGYEQYF

j_gene: TRBJ1-1
v_gene: TRBV20-1
CDR3aa: CSARDSLNTEAFF

j_gene: TRBJ2-7
v_gene: TRBV6-5
CDR3aa: CASSSRGQGRAHEQYF

j_gene: TRBJ1-2
v_gene: TRBV3-1
CDR3aa: CASSQDGQQPYYGYTF

j_gene: TRBJ1-2
v_gene: TRBV7-3
CDR3aa: CASSLTGSPNYGYTF

j_gene: TRBJ2-1
v_gene: TRBV5-1
CDR3aa: CASSIPRLAGENEQFF

j_gene: TRBJ2-7
v_gene: TRBV4-3
CDR3aa: CASSQDWASGGQDEQYF

j_gene: TRBJ1-5
v_gene: TRBV6-2/TRBV6-3
CDR3aa: CASRQGYSNQPQHF

j_gene: TRBJ2-7
v_gene: TRBV5-4
CDR3aa: CASSQAPGHHYEQYF

j_gene: TRBJ2-5
v_gene: TRBV29-1
CDR3aa: CSVQGSPSGGFETQYF

j_gene: TRBJ2-7
v_gene: TRBV3-1
CDR3aa: CASSQGQGSSYEQYF

j_gene: TRBJ2-3
v_gene: TRBV14
CDR3aa: CASQGTNVDTQYF

j_gene: TRBJ1-1
v_gene: TRBV5-6
CDR3aa: CASSLAVGKSTEAFF

j_gene: TRBJ2-2
v_gene: TRBV29-1
CDR3aa: CSALDLEFNTGELFF

j_gene: TRBJ2-7
v_gene: TRBV13
CDR3aa: CASSRQGGEQYF

j_gene: TRBJ2-1
v_gene: TRBV18
CDR3aa: CASSPETRNEQFF

j_gene: TRBJ2-3
v_gene: TRBV5-6
CDR3aa: CASSLELAGTDTQYF

j_gene: TRBJ2-6
v_gene: TRBV6-5
CDR3aa: CASSLGSSGANVLTF

j_gene: TRBJ2-7
v_gene: TRBV12-5
CDR3aa: CASGWGTGPNEQYF

j_gene: TRBJ2-3
v_gene: TRBV5-4
CDR3aa: CASSSRGAGTQYF

j_gene: TRBJ2-1
v_gene: TRBV15
CDR3aa: CATVAGWGNEQFF

j_gene: TRBJ2-3
v_gene: TRBV7-9
CDR3aa: CASSPAGVSTDTQYF